The 3 T cell receptor beta chains given below trace back to one sample, sequenced in a study of cytomegalovirus exposure and HLA in healthy donors. The PCR was carried out with 60 Vbeta primers and 13 Jbeta primers. The repertoire was sequenced with immunoSEQ multiplex PCR; TCRdb's copy has only in-frame clones and lacks some. The sample lists around 95,000 clones, about 78% occurring once. The specimen was PBMCs. The receptors were sampled from a woman aged 40 to 50 in good health and CMV-seropositive.

V usage is TRBV28 and J usage is TRBJ2-7, with 8 positions matching TRBD1. The CDR3 is 15 amino acids. The ends lost 10 bases at V and 3 bases at J; junction bases unmatched: 14. Germline V lookup: CDR1 MDHEN, CDR2 SYDVKM. CDR3 sequence (DNA): TGTGCCACCCTCCCCGGGCAGGGGGCGATCTACGAGCAGTACTTC. Translating gives CATLPGQGAIYEQYF.

This clone was counted a few times. This CDR3 reads CASSGGTSGGGETQYF. The DNA for the CDR3 is TGCGCCAGCAGCGGGGGGACTAGCGGTGGGGGAGAGACCCAGTACTTC. The genes are TRBV5-1 and TRBJ2-5, with 11 bases fitting TRBD2. The length of the CDR3 is 16 residues. The V segment lost 4 bases and the J segment 4 bases; nucleotides outside the gene matches: 9. Per germline, CDR1 SGHRS and CDR2 YFSETQ.

For the CDR3, the DNA is TGCAGCGTTTCACAGGGGGCTGGCACTGAAGCTTTCTTT. Translated, it gives CSVSQGAGTEAFF. This sequence joins TRBV29-1 and TRBJ1-1; 9 bases agree with TRBD1. This CDR3 has 13 amino acids. Germline values: CDR1 SQVTM, CDR2 ANQGSEA. J lost 4 bases, V lost 5 bases, and 5 bases had no gene match.